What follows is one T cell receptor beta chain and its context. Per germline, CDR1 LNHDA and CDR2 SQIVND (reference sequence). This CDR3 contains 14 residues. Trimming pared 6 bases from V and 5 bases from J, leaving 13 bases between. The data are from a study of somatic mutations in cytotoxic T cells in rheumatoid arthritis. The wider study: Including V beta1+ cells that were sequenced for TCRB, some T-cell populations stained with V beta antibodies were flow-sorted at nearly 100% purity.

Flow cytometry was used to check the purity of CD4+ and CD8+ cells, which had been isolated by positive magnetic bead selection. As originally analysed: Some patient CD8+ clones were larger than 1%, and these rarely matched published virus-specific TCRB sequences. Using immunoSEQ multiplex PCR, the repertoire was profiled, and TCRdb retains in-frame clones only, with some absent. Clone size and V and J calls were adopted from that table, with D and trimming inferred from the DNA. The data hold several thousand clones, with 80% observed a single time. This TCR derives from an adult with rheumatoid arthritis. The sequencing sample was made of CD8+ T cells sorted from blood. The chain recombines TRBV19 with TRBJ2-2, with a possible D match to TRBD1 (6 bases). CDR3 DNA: TGTGCCAGTAGGCTAGGACAGCCTACCGGGGAGCTGTTTTTT. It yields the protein CASRLGQPTGELFF.